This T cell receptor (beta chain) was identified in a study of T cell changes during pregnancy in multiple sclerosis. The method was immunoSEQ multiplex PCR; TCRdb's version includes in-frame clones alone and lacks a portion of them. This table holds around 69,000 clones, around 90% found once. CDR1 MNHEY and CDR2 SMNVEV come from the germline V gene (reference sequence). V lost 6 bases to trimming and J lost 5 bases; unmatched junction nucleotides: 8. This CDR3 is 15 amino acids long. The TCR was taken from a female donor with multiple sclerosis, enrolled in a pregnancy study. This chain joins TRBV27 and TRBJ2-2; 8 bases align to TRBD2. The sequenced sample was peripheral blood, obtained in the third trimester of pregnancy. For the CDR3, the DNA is TGTGCCAGCAGGATGCTAGCGGGCCTAACCGGGGAGCTGTTTTTT. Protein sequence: CASRMLAGLTGELFF.